Sequencing of this T cell receptor (beta chain) was carried out in a study of human versus mouse CDR3 diversity and MHC coevolution. Concerning this clone: Its matching antigen is unknown.

Study-level findings and limits: Clonal inequality was lowest in two of the three human donors. Human CDR3s averaged more deletions and insertions than mouse CDR3s. Humans had the largest estimated TCR beta repertoire, 1.5 million to 2 million clonotypes.

Clones were read by immunoSEQ multiplex PCR, and TCRdb kept only the in-frame ones, dropping some. The sample shows fewer than 80,000 clones, around 92% of them seen only once. This sequence originates from a person aged 30-69 years in good health. Sequencing was performed on naive CD4+ T cells from blood. Subset defined: CD45RO-negative CD62L-positive naive CD4 T cells.

In DNA form, the CDR3 reads TGTGCCAGCAGCCCCGGGACAGGGGTCGGTTCGGCTGAAGCTTTCTTT. Its translation is CASSPGTGVGSAEAFF. The genes are TRBV2 and TRBJ1-1, with 10 bases aligning to TRBD1. J lost 6 bases, V lost 6 bases, and 13 bases had no gene match. The length of the CDR3 is 16 residues. Germline CDR1 and CDR2: SNHLY and FYNNEI.